This entry lists 21 T cell receptor beta chains sequenced from one sample in a study of CD8+ T cells in alopecia areata. Extraction and reverse transcription of RNA yielded cDNA as the sequencing template. Produced via immunoSEQ multiplex PCR; TCRdb's table is partial and in-frame only. Of 200,000 to 250,000 clones in the sample, 50% to 60% were seen once. Regarding treatment: oral pan-JAK inhibitor, 5-10 mg twice daily. Sequencing was performed on CD4+ T cells sorted from blood, taken at week 4, from a patient treated with tofacitinib. Receptors were obtained from a human donor with alopecia areata.

This clone was seen a few times. This chain joins TRBV25-1 and TRBJ2-6; D is unresolved. The CDR3 has 13 residues. Germline V gene lookup returns CDR1 MGHDK and CDR2 SYGVNS. The V and J ends lost 6 bases and 1 base respectively, with 4 bases between them. This chain's CDR3 is CASRESGANVLTF. The DNA for the CDR3 is TGTGCCAGCAGAGAGTCTGGGGCCAACGTCCTGACTTTC.

On this clone: Sequence at one end of the junction differs from germline and may be a read error. The identical CDR3 is also encoded by other nucleotide sequences in the sample. The chain is built from TRBV15 and TRBJ1-6; 7 bases line up with TRBD1. The CDR3 consists of 14 residues. The V gene's germline CDR1 is LNHNV and CDR2 YYDKDF (reference sequence). Here the CDR3 reads CATSRDRANSPLHF. The CDR3, as DNA: TGTGCCACCAGCCGAGACAGGGCTAATTCACCCCTCCACTTT.

The chain employs TRBV6-1 and TRBJ1-1; 7 positions match TRBD1. CDR3 size: 14 residues. V lost 5 bases, J lost 5 bases, and 8 bases stayed unmatched. Germline V gene data show CDR1 as MNHNS and CDR2 as SASEGT. The CDR3 is CASSLNRGRTEAFF. Written as DNA, the CDR3 is TGTGCCAGCAGTTTAAACAGGGGTCGGACTGAAGCTTTCTTT.

V usage is TRBV7-2 and J usage is TRBJ1-1; D gene ambiguous. The V end lost 1 base, the J end lost 6 bases, and 6 bases lay between the germline ends. The V gene's germline CDR1 is SGHTA and CDR2 FQGNSA. The CDR3 sequence is 12 residues long. The CDR3 loop reads CASSLVGPEAFF. The CDR3 nucleotides read TGTGCCAGCAGCTTAGTAGGCCCTGAAGCTTTCTTT.

The chain recombines TRBV30 with TRBJ1-1; TRBD1 agrees at 12 bases. Germline CDR1 GTSNPN, CDR2 SVGIG (reference sequence). The CDR3 has 19 residues. V gave up 3 bases and J gave up 5 bases; unmatched junction bases: 19. The CDR3 protein is CAWSWDRGRSTTSSTEAFF. The DNA of the CDR3 is TGTGCCTGGAGCTGGGACAGGGGGCGATCCACCACAAGCTCTACTGAAGCTTTCTTT.

This clone was found a few times. This rearrangement joins TRBV19 to TRBJ1-2; no clear D. This CDR3 comprises 15 residues. V gave up 11 bases and J gave up 8 bases, with 27 bases separating them. Germline CDR1 LNHDA, CDR2 SQIVND (reference sequence). The DNA of the CDR3 is TGTGCCTCCTTGGAGGCGGCCGAGCGGGGAGCGGGCTACACCTTC. It codes for CASLEAAERGAGYTF.

This clone has a handful of counts. The chain joins TRBV11-1 to TRBJ1-1; D remains ambiguous. The V gene's germline CDR1 is SGHAT and CDR2 FQDESV (reference sequence). V was clipped by 0 bases and J by 2 bases, with 13 bases between them. The CDR3 length is 16 residues. The CDR3, as DNA: TGTGCCAGCAGCTTAGCGCTTAGACACTCAAACACTGAAGCTTTCTTT. It translates to CASSLALRHSNTEAFF. Supplemented by reference TRBV11-1 and TRBJ1-1, the full variable domain reads EAEVAQSPRYKITEKSQAVAFWCDPISGHATLYWYRQILGQGPELLVQFQDESVVDDSQLPKDRFSAERLKGVDSTLKIQPAELGDSAMYLCASSLALRHSNTEAFFGQGTRLTVV.

This clone was picked up a small number of times. V usage is TRBV7-9 and J usage is TRBJ1-2; 8 bases agree with TRBD1. Trimming at V came to 5 bases and at J to 4 bases, leaving 21 bases not matched to a gene. This CDR3 comprises 19 residues. Per germline, CDR1 SEHNR and CDR2 FQNEAQ (reference sequence). The CDR3 region has the DNA TGTGCCAGCAGCCACCGCCCGGGGACAGGTAGATCCGGGGGCTATGGCTACACCTTC. Translating gives CASSHRPGTGRSGGYGYTF.

This clone was recorded only once. This chain links TRBV6-5 with TRBJ2-7, with 9 bases lining up with TRBD1. V lost 2 bases to trimming and J lost 2 bases; unmatched junction nucleotides: 7. This CDR3 comprises 16 residues. Germline loops: CDR1 MNHEY, CDR2 SVGAGI. The chain's CDR3 is CASSYTGGQGTYEQYF. The CDR3 nucleotides are TGTGCCAGCAGTTACACCGGAGGACAGGGGACCTACGAGCAGTACTTC.

This clone was recorded a few times. This chain joins TRBV6-6 and TRBJ1-1; D remains unclear. This CDR3 has 12 amino acids. Trimming stripped 7 bases from V and 9 bases from J, with 15 bases between. Germline CDR1 and CDR2: MNHNY and SVGAGI (reference sequence). The CDR3 DNA sequence: TGTGCCAGCAACCTAAACTATGGGAAAGCTTTCTTT. It codes for CASNLNYGKAFF.

The chain is built from TRBV7-6 and TRBJ1-2; 7 bases are a match to TRBD1. Germline trimming cut 0 bases from V and 4 bases from J; bases unmatched to any gene: 2. This CDR3 is 14 amino acids long. Per germline, CDR1 SGHVS and CDR2 FNYEAQ. The CDR3 region is CASSLAQGRYGYTF. CDR3 sequence (DNA): TGTGCCAGCAGCTTAGCACAGGGGCGCTATGGCTACACCTTC.

This clone was observed a few times. This chain connects TRBV13 to TRBJ2-4, with a weak D call TRBD1 (6 bases). V was clipped by 3 bases and J by 0 bases, with 21 bases between them. CDR3 length: 19 residues. The germline CDR1 and CDR2 sequences are PRHDT and FYEKMQ (reference sequence). The CDR3 reads CASSLHRDIGRLAKNIQYF. As DNA, the CDR3 is TGTGCCAGCAGCTTGCACCGGGACATCGGTAGGCTAGCCAAAAACATTCAGTACTTC.

The J gene is TRBJ2-3, the V gene TRBV27; 10 nucleotides align to TRBD1. There are 16 residues in the CDR3. The J segment lost 3 bases and the V segment lost 0 bases, leaving 3 bases of the junction unmatched. Germline V lookup: CDR1 MNHEY, CDR2 SMNVEV (reference sequence). This CDR3 reads CASSLSWTGGTDTQYF. CDR3 nucleotides: TGTGCCAGCAGTTTATCGTGGACAGGGGGGACAGATACGCAGTATTTT.

V and J are TRBV18 and TRBJ1-2; D perhaps matches TRBD1 (6 bases). The germline V gene has CDR1 KGHSH and CDR2 LQKENI. The CDR3 length is 16 residues. V was cut by 2 bases and J by 0 bases, with 13 bases left in between. CDR3 in amino acids: CASSPNQGLTNYGYTF. CDR3 nucleotides: TGTGCCAGCTCACCAAACCAGGGGCTGACTAACTATGGCTACACCTTC.

Note on this clone: The junction does not match germline at one end; this may be a read error. The V and J genes are TRBV30 and TRBJ2-1, with TRBD2 as a possible D gene (5 bases). The CDR3 has 14 residues. The germline V gene has CDR1 GTSNPN and CDR2 SVGIG (reference sequence). The DNA of the CDR3 is TGTGCCTGGAGCCCTCGACTACTTTACAGTGAGCAGTTCTTC. Its translation: CAWSPRLLYSEQFF.

The chain joins TRBV29-1 to TRBJ1-2; a possible D gene is TRBD1 (6 bases). Germline V gives CDR1 SQVTM, CDR2 ANQGSEA. The CDR3 totals 12 residues. V lost 6 bases, J lost 4 bases, and 12 bases lay in between. CDR3 residues: CSVEQGLYGYTF. CDR3 DNA sequence: TGCAGCGTCGAACAGGGTCTCTATGGCTACACCTTC.

Only a few counts were recorded for this clone. The J gene is TRBJ2-3, the V gene TRBV29-1; the D is unclear. Germline values: CDR1 SQVTM, CDR2 ANQGSEA. V was trimmed by 4 bases and J by 1 base, leaving 12 bases between them. The CDR3 spans 14 residues. The CDR3 DNA sequence: TGCAGCGTTGGTCCGAAACTACGCACAGATACGCAGTATTTT. Amino acid sequence: CSVGPKLRTDTQYF.

The chain couples TRBV9 to TRBJ2-1; TRBD2 might be the D (5 bases). Per germline, CDR1 SGDLS and CDR2 YYNGEE. This CDR3 region has 13 residues. V lost 2 bases to trimming and J lost 9 bases, with 12 bases between them. CDR3 sequence (DNA): TGTGCCAGCAGCGTCTCACTAGTATCTGAGCAGTTCTTC. Its protein is CASSVSLVSEQFF. The whole variable domain, filled in from reference TRBV9 and TRBJ2-1, reads DSGVTQTPKHLITATGQRVTLRCSPRSGDLSVYWYQQSLDQGLQFLIQYYNGEERAKGNILERFSAQQFPDLHSELNLSSLELGDSALYFCASSVSLVSEQFFGPGTRLTVL.

This rearrangement joins TRBV7-3 to TRBJ1-1, with D perhaps matching TRBD1 (6 bases). In germline, CDR1 is SGHTA, CDR2 FQGTGA. This CDR3 contains 14 residues. Deletions cut 5 bases from V and 6 bases from J, with 16 bases between. The CDR3 spells CASSATGLVAEAFF. DNA for the CDR3: TGTGCCAGCAGCGCAACAGGGTTAGTTGCTGAAGCTTTCTTT.

V and J are TRBV5-6 and TRBJ2-1, with D possibly being TRBD1 or TRBD2 (5 bases each). Germline assignment: CDR1 SGHDT and CDR2 YYEEEE. The CDR3 length is 15 residues. V was clipped by 4 bases and J by 9 bases, with 20 bases between them. CDR3 coding DNA: TGTGCCAGCAGCACACCCCCGGGGCCCCGAGGTGAGCAGTTCTTC. This sequence encodes CASSTPPGPRGEQFF.

The V and J genes are TRBV2 and TRBJ1-2, with D possibly being TRBD1 (5 bases). Germline CDR1 reads SNHLY; CDR2 reads FYNNEI. Trimming removed 8 bases from V and 4 bases from J, with 8 bases in between. There are 11 residues in the CDR3. CDR3 bases: TGTGCCAGCTCCCAGGGCTATGGCTACACCTTC. Translating it yields CASSQGYGYTF.